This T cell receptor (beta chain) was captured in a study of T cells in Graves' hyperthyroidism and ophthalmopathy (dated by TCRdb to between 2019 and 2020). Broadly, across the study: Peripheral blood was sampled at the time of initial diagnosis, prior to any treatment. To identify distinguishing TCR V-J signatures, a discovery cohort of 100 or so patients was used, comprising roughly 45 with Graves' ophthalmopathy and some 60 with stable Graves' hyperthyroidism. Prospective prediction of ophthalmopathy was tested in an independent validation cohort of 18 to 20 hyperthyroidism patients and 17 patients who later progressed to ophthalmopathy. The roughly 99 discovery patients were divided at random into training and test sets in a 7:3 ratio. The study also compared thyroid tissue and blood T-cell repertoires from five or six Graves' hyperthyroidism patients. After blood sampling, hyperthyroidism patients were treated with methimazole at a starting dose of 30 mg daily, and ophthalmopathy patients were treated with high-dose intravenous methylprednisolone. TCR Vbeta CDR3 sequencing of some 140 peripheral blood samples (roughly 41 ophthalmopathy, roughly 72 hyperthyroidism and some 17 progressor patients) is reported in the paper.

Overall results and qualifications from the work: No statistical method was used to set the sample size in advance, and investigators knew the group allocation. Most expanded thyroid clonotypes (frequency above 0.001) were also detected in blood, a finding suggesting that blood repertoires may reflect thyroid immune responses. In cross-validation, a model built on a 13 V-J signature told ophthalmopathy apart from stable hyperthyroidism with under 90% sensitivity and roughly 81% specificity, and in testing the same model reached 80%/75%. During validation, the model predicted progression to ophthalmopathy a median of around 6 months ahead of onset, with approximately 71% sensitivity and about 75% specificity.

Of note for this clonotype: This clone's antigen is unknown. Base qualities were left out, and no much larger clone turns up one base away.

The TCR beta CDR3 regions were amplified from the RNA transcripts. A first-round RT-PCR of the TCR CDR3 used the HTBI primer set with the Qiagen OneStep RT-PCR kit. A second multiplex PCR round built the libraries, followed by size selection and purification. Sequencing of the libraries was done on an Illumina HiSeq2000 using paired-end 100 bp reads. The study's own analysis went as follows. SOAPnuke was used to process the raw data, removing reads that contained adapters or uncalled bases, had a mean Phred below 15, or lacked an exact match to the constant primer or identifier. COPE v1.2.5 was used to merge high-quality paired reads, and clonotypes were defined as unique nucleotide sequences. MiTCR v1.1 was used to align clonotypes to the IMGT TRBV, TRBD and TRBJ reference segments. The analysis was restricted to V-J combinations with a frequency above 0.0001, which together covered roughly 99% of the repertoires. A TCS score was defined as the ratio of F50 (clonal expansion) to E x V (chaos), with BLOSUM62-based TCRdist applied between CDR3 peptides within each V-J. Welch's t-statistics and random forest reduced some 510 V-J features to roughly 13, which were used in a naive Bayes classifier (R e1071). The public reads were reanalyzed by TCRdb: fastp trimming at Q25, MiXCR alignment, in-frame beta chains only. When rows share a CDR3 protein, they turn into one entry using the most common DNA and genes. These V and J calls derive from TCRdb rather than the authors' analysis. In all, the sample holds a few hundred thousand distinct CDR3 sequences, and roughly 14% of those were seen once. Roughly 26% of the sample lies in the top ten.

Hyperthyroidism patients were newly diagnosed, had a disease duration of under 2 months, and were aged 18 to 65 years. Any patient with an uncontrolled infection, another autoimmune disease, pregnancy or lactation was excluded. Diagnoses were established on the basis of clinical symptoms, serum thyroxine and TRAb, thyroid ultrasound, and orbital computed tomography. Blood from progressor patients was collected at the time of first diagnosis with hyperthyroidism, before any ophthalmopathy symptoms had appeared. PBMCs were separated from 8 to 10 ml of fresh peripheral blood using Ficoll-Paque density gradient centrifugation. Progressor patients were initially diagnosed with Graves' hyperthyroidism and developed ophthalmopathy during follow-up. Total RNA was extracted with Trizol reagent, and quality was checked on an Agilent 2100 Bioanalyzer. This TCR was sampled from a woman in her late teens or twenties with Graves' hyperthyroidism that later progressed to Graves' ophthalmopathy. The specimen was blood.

At the DNA level, the sequence is TGCAGTGCTAGAGGTGAGAGTTACGAGCAGTACTTC. The encoded protein is CSARGESYEQYF. The V gene is TRBV20-1 and the J gene is TRBJ2-7; too little of a D gene remains to name it. From the cysteine through the phenylalanine, the CDR3 covers 12 amino acids. Kept here is only the CDR3 DNA, which spans 36 bases and is read in frame from base 1. Trimming costs V 1 base and J 4 bases, and their ends lie 8 bases apart. For CDR1 and CDR2, the germline V gene (reference sequence) lists DFQATT and SNEGSKA.